The present entry profiles one T cell receptor beta chain with its context. These data originate in a study of T cell changes during pregnancy in multiple sclerosis. Data came from immunoSEQ multiplex PCR; TCRdb stores just in-frame clones and leaves some out. The data contain over 80,000 clones, just over 90% of them singletons. The V and J ends lost 1 base and 8 bases respectively, with 14 bases between them. The CDR3 loop spans 15 amino acids. Germline CDR1 reads SGHVS; CDR2 reads FNYEAQ. Sequenced here: peripheral blood, sampled in the second trimester of pregnancy. V usage is TRBV7-6 and J usage is TRBJ1-4; D is perhaps TRBD1 (5 bases). This receptor was taken from a female donor in good health, enrolled as a control in a pregnancy study. The CDR3 loop reads CASSLEAGAGEKLFF. The CDR3 DNA reads as TGTGCCAGCAGCTTAGAGGCTGGGGCTGGGGAAAAACTGTTTTTT.